This entry describes one T cell receptor beta chain. The antigen remains unidentified. The CDR3 spans 16 residues. With V trimmed by 1 base and J by 5 bases, 6 bases remained unmatched. The germline CDR1 and CDR2 sequences are MGHRA and YSYEKL. The data originate from a study of somatic mutations in cytotoxic T cells in rheumatoid arthritis. In the study overall: Flow cytometric sorting isolated some V beta antibody-stained T-cell populations at nearly 100% purity, and among them were V beta1+ cells that underwent TCRB sequencing. Study-level results: In about an eighth of the roughly 60 patients, the largest CD8+ clone exceeded 20% of CD8+ cells. Patients with rheumatoid arthritis showed a slight underrepresentation of TRBV07, a finding that was never subjected to any adjustment for multiple comparisons.

The method was immunoSEQ multiplex PCR; TCRdb's version includes in-frame clones alone and lacks a portion of them. The sample comprises over 15,000 clones, approximately 80% of which are singletons, and roughly 4.8% rests with the top ten. Sequenced material: CD8+ T cells sorted from blood. The rearrangement links TRBV4-1 to TRBJ2-2; 8 nucleotides line up with TRBD1. The TCR comes from an adult with rheumatoid arthritis. The CDR3 region is CASSQGGRGLTGELFF. DNA of the CDR3: TGCGCCAGCAGCCAAGGAGGCAGGGGGCTAACCGGGGAGCTGTTTTTT.